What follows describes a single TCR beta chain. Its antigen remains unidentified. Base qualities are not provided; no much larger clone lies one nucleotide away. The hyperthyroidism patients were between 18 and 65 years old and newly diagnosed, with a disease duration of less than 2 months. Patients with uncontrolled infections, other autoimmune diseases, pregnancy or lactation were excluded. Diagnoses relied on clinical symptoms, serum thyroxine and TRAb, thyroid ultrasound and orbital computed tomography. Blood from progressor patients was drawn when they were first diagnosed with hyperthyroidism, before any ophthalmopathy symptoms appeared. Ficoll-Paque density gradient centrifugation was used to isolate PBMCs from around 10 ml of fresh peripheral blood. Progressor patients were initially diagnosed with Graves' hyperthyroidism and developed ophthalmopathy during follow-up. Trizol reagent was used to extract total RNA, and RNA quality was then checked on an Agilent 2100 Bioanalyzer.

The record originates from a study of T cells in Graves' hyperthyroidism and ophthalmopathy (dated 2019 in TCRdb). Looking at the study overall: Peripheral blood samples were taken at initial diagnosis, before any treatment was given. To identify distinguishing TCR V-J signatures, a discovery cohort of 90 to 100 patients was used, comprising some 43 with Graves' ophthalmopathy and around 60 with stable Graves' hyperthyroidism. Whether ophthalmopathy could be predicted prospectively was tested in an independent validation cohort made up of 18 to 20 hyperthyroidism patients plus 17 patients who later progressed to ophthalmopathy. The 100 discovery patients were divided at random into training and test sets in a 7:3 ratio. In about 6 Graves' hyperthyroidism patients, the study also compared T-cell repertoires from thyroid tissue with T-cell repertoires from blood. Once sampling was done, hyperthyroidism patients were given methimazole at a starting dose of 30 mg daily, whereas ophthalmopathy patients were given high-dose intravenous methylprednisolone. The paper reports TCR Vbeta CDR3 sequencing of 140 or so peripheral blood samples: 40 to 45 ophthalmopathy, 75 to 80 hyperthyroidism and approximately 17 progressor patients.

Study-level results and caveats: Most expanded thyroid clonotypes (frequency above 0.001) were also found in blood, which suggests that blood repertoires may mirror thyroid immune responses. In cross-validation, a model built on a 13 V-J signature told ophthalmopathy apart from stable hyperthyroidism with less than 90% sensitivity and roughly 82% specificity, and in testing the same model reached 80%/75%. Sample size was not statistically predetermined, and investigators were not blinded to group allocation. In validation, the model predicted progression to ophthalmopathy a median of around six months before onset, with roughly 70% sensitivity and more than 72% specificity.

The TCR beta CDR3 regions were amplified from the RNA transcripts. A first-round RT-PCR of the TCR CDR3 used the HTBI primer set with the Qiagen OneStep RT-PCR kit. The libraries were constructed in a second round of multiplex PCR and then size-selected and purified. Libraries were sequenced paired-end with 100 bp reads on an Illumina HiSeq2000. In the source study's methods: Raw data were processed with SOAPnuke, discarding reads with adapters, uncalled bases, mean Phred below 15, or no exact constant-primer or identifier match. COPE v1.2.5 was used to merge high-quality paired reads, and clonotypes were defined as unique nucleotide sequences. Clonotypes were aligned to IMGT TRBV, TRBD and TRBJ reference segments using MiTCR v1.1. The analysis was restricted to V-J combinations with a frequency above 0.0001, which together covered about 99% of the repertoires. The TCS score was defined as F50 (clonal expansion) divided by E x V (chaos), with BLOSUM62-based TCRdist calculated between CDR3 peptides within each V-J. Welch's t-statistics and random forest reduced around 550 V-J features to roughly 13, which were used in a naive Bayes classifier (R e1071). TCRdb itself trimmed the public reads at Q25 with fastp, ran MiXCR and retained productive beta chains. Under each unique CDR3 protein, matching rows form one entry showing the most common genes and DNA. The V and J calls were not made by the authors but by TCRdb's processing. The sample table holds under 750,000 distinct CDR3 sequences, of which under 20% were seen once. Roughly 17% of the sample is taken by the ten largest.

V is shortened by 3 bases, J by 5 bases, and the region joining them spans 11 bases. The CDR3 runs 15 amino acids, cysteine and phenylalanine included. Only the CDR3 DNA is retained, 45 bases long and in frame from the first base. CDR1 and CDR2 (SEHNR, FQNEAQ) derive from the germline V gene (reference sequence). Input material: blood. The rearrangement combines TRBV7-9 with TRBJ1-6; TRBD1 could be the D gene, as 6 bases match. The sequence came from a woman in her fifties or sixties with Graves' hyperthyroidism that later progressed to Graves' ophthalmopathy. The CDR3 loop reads CASSLVGTNNSPLHF. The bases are TGTGCCAGCAGCTTGGTAGGGACAAATAATTCACCCCTCCACTTT.